This TCR beta chain appears in the sequencing data of a study of ipilimumab plus nivolumab after autologous stem cell transplantation. Comments on this clone: Its antigen is unknown.

Checkpoint therapy with ipilimumab 1 mg/kg began 14 to 28 days after transplant. Overall study findings and caveats: Per the authors, repertoire, Treg and microbiota data justify further study.

Measured with immunoSEQ multiplex PCR; TCRdb has only the in-frame clones, and not every one. The table lists 1,500 to 2,000 clones, about 86% of them singletons. The V and J ends lost 3 bases and 3 bases respectively, with 9 bases between them. There are 13 residues in the CDR3. CDR1 is MDHEN, CDR2 SYDVKM, per germline. The sequence was collected from a female donor with multiple myeloma. The material was PBMCs, obtained in a trial of ipilimumab plus nivolumab as post-transplant consolidation. The rearrangement links TRBV28 to TRBJ2-7; no definite D call. The CDR3 loop reads CASSLAQVYEQYF. The CDR3, as DNA: TGTGCCAGCAGTTTGGCTCAGGTCTACGAGCAGTACTTC.